What follows is one TCR beta chain and its context. Antigen specificity is unknown. These data come from a study of radiation and T cells in renal cell carcinoma. Study as a whole: Nephrectomy followed 15 Gy stereotactic body radiation by 4 weeks.

Clones were sequenced by immunoSEQ multiplex PCR, and TCRdb holds only the in-frame ones, with some missing. The data show about 49,000 clones, less than 85% seen once. Points from the study as a whole: Top tumor clonotypes rose in blood 2 weeks post-radiation, then contracted.

Time point defined: blood 2 weeks post-SBRT. The treatment was: 15 Gy SBRT to primary tumor, nephrectomy 4 weeks later. The tumor was a clear cell renal cell carcinoma. Trimming left V 0 bases short and J 1 base short, with 12 bases between. There are 17 residues in the CDR3. Germline lookup yields CDR1 SGHAT and CDR2 FQDESV (reference sequence). This specimen consisted of blood, obtained from a patient whose treatment included radiotherapy and nephrectomy. The sequence was collected from a woman in her 70s with renal cell carcinoma. V usage is TRBV11-1 and J usage is TRBJ2-2; tentatively, D is TRBD1 (5 bases). The CDR3 spells CASSLAFLQGNTGELFF. CDR3 DNA: TGTGCCAGCAGCTTAGCGTTCCTGCAGGGGAACACCGGGGAGCTGTTTTTT.